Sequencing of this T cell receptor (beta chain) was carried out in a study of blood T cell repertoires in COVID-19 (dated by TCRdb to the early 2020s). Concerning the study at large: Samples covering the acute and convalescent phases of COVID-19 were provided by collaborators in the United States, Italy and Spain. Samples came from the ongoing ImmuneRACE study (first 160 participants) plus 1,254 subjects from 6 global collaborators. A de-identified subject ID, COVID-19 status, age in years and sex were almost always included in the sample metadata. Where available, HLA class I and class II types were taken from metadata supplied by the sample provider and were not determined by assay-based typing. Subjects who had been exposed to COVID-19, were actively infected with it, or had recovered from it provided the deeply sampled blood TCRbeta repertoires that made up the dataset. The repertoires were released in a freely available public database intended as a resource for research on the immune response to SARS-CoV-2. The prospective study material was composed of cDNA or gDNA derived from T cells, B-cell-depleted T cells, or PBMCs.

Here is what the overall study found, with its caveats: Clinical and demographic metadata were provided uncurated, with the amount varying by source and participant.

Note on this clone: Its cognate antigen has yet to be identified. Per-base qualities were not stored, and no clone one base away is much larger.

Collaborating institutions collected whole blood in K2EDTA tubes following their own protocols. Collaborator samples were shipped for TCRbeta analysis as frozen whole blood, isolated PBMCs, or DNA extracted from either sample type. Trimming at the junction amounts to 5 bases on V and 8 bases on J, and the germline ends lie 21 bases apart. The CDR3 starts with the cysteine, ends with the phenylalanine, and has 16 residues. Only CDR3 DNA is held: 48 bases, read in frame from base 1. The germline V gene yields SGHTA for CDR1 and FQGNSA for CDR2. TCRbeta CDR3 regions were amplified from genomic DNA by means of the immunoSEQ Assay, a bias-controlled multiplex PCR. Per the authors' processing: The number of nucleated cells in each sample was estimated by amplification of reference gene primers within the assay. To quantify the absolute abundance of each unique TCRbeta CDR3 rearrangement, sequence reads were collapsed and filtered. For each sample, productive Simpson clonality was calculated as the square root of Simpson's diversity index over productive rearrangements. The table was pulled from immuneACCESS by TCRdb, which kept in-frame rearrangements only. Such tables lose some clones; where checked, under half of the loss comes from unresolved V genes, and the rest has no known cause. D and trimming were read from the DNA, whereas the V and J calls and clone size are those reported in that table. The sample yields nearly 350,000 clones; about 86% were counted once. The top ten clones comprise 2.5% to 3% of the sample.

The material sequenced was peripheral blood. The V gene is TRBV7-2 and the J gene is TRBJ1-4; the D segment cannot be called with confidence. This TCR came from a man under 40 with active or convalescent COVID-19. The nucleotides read TGTGCCAGCAGCGGTCCGTTCGGCACCCTGGAGGAAAAACTGTTTTTT. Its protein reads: CASSGPFGTLEEKLFF.